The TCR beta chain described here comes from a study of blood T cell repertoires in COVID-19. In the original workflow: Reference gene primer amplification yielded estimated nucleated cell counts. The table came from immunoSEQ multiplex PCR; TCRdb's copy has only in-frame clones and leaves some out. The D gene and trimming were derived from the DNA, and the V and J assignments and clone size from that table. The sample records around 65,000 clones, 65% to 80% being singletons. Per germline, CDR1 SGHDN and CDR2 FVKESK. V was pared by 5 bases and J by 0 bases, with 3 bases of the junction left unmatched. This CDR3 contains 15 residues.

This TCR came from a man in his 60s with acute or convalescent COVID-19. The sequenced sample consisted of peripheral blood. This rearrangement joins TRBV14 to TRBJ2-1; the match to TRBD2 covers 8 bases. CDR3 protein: CASSLSGSSYNEQFF. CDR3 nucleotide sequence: TGTGCCAGCAGCTTGAGCGGGAGCTCCTACAATGAGCAGTTCTTC. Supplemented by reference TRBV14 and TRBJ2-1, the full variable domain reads EAGVTQFPSHSVIEKGQTVTLRCDPISGHDNLYWYRRVMGKEIKFLLHFVKESKQDESGMPNNRFLAERTGGTYSTLKVQPAELEDSGVYFCASSLSGSSYNEQFFGPGTRLTVL.